This T cell receptor (beta chain) was recovered during a study of blood T cell repertoires in COVID-19. Across the study: The United States, Italy and Spain provided the acute and convalescent COVID-19 samples. The cDNA or gDNA used as material had been derived from T cells, B-cell-depleted T cells, or PBMCs.

V shed 7 bases, J shed 5 bases, and the junction held 7 bases outside the gene matches. CDR1 and CDR2 (germline): SNHLY, FYNNEI. The CDR3 runs to 13 residues. Produced via immunoSEQ multiplex PCR; TCRdb's table is partial and in-frame only. The sample includes about 140,000 clones, approximately 89% of them seen just once. Material for sequencing was peripheral blood. V gene TRBV2 combines with J gene TRBJ2-5, with 7 nucleotides matching TRBD2. The source of this sequence is a woman aged 45-60 years with acute or convalescent COVID-19. The CDR3 coding sequence is TGTGCCAGCATGGGGGGGTTGGGTGAGACCCAGTACTTC. Translating it yields CASMGGLGETQYF.